This is a list of T cell receptor beta chains from one sample in a study of low-dose radiotherapy and immunotherapy resistance in tumors. TCRdb reprocessed the reads with MiXCR, giving one entry per CDR3 protein. The data contain over 65,000 distinct CDR3 sequences, roughly 19% of them seen just once; the ten biggest clones take up less than 3.5%. Here the sequenced sample was PBMCs, taken before treatment. These receptors all stem from a male donor with prostate cancer. Each CDR3 is given with its conserved first and last residue. Each record gives: CDR3 protein, CDR3 DNA, clone size, J gene, V gene, D gene. D genes are given only for firm matches. Not all rows give a size; the values are once, few, many and, for expanded clones, a class.

CDR3: CASSLDLQVETQYF
DNA: TGTGCCAGCAGCTTAGATTTGCAGGTTGAGACCCAGTACTTC
size: many
J: TRBJ2-5
V: TRBV11-2
D: .

CDR3: CASRPGTGRLNEQFF
DNA: TGTGCCAGCCGCCCGGGGACAGGGAGGTTGAATGAGCAGTTCTTC
size: few
J: TRBJ2-1
V: TRBV12-3/TRBV12-4
D: TRBD1

CDR3: CASSATGLVFSYNEQFF
DNA: TGTGCCAGCAGCGCAACGGGACTAGTTTTTTCCTACAATGAGCAGTTCTTC
size: many
J: TRBJ2-1
V: TRBV7-3
D: TRBD2

CDR3: CASSPLAWETQYF
DNA: TGTGCCAGCAGCCCTCTAGCGTGGGAGACCCAGTACTTC
size: many
J: TRBJ2-5
V: TRBV7-8
D: .

CDR3: CASSQSGDNRGVSYEQYF
DNA: TGCGCCAGCAGTCAATCCGGGGACAACAGGGGTGTATCCTACGAGCAGTACTTC
size: many
J: TRBJ2-7
V: TRBV23-1
D: TRBD1

CDR3: CASSLDRTGNTIYF
DNA: TGTGCCAGCAGCTTAGATAGGACTGGAAACACCATATATTTT
size: many
J: TRBJ1-3
V: TRBV7-2
D: .

CDR3: CASSFGRGAGDTQYF
DNA: TGTGCCAGCAGCTTTGGTCGGGGGGCGGGAGATACGCAGTATTTT
size: many
J: TRBJ2-3
V: TRBV7-2
D: .

CDR3: CASSQGTRSNEQFF
DNA: TGTGCCAGCAGCCAAGGGACTAGATCCAATGAGCAGTTCTTC
size: many
J: TRBJ2-1
V: TRBV3-1
D: TRBD2

CDR3: CASSLGTLGYTF
DNA: TGTGCCAGCAGTCTGGGGACCCTTGGCTACACCTTC
size: .
J: TRBJ1-2
V: TRBV6-2/TRBV6-3
D: .

CDR3: CASRTGGLYEQYF
DNA: TGTGCCAGCAGGACAGGGGGACTCTACGAGCAGTACTTC
size: many
J: TRBJ2-7
V: TRBV6-2/TRBV6-3
D: TRBD1

CDR3: CAIRVRDRCAAFF
DNA: TGTGCCATCAGAGTACGGGACAGGTGTGCCGCTTTCTTT
size: once
J: TRBJ1-1
V: TRBV10-3
D: TRBD1

CDR3: CASSLVADEQYF
DNA: TGCGCCAGCAGCTTGGTAGCCGACGAGCAGTACTTC
size: many
J: TRBJ2-7
V: TRBV5-1
D: .

CDR3: CASSPRQGATDTQYF
DNA: TGTGCCAGCAGTCCTAGACAGGGGGCAACAGATACGCAGTATTTT
size: many
J: TRBJ2-3
V: TRBV6-8
D: TRBD1

CDR3: CASSGTGGGADTQYF
DNA: TGCGCCAGCAGCGGAACGGGGGGAGGAGCAGATACGCAGTATTTT
size: many
J: TRBJ2-3
V: TRBV4-1
D: TRBD2

CDR3: CSGGAQSQFF
DNA: TGCAGTGGGGGGGCCCAGTCACAGTTCTTC
size: many
J: TRBJ2-1
V: TRBV29-1
D: .

CDR3: CSAAGTGYEQYF
DNA: TGCAGTGCAGCCGGGACAGGGTACGAGCAGTACTTC
size: many
J: TRBJ2-7
V: TRBV20-1
D: TRBD1